This T cell receptor beta chain was sequenced for a study of monozygotic twins with inflammatory bowel disease. The study, taken as a whole, reports: Fewer clonotypes were shared with others by IBD patients than by healthy twins, especially with disease activity.

As concerns this clonotype: Its antigen is unknown.

Reprocessing the 5' RACE reads, TCRdb reports a single entry for every CDR3 protein and omits DNA. The repertoire table contains 150,000 or so distinct CDR3 sequences. Blood samples, whole and unsorted for T cells, yielded the isolated total RNA. The CDR3 is 14 amino acids. Germline V gives CDR1 MNHEY, CDR2 SVGEGT. The chain has TRBV6-2 or TRBV6-3 and TRBJ1-1; no DNA is available, so the TRBD1 call from TCRdb remains unchecked. The clonotype comes from a human donor with ulcerative colitis or Crohn's disease, or a healthy co-twin of an affected twin (not recorded which). The sample comprised blood. CDR3 protein: CASSYKPQTAQAFF.